This T cell receptor beta chain was documented in a study of Tregs in tolerant kidney transplant recipients. Related graft donors supplied nonmyeloablative bone marrow transplants, and mixed chimerism was transient. Thawed PBMCs were FACS-sorted into unstimulated CD4+CD25+CD127- regulatory T cells, CD4+CD25- non-regulatory cells, CD4 and CD8 cells. The study's findings and limits: Few patients were studied, so findings need validation in larger groups.

As to this clone: Its specificity is unknown.

TCRdb keeps only in-frame clones here, not all; method: immunoSEQ multiplex PCR. The top ten clones hold around 1.5% of a sample with 65,000 to 85,000 clones, 91% of them seen once. Sequencing was performed on CD4+ T cells from blood (PBMCs), taken 24 months after the transplant. The receptor was derived from a human patient who received a combined kidney and bone marrow transplant. Certain T cells may be donor cells from the graft.

The DNA of the CDR3 is TGTGCCAGCAGCTTAGTTACTTTTGTTAGGGGGATTCAGCCCCAGCATTTT. As protein: CASSLVTFVRGIQPQHF. The chain is built from TRBV7-2 and TRBJ1-5; possible D gene TRBD1, 6 bases. CDR3 length: 17 amino acids. Trimming cost V 1 base and J 6 bases, with 19 bases left between them. The germline CDR1 and CDR2 sequences are SGHTA and FQGNSA. Supplemented by reference TRBV7-2 and TRBJ1-5, the full variable domain reads GAGVSQSPSNKVTEKGKDVELRCDPISGHTALYWYRQSLGQGLEFLIYFQGNSAPDKSGLPSDRFSAERTGGSVSTLTIQRTQQEDSAVYLCASSLVTFVRGIQPQHFGDGTRLSIL.